This paragraph covers one T cell receptor beta chain sequence. Its antigen remains undetermined. The input lacks base qualities; no much larger clone sits a single base away. The data stem from a study of control samples from healthy donors and cancer patients (dated by TCRdb to the early 2020s). Library creation used the immunoSEQ multiplex PCR assay. TCRdb re-hosts the immuneACCESS table, in-frame sequences only. Its copies lack some clones; in the studies checked, an unresolved V gene accounts for under half of them, and the cause for the rest is not known. The sample table shows approximately 100,000 clones, and about 85% are seen once. The ten most abundant clones make up more than 2% of the sample. Reading the germline V gene (reference sequence) gives CDR1 SGHNT and CDR2 YYREEE. The CDR3 contains 13 residues, cysteine and phenylalanine counted. Only the CDR3 part of the read is kept: 39 bases, read in frame from the first base. The V end loses 1 base and the J end loses 2 bases, and a stretch of 7 bases separates them.

This receptor chain uses TRBV5-4 and TRBJ2-7, with a tentative D gene TRBD1 over 5 matching bases. Sequenced: blood. The TCR originated in a woman in her thirties or forties in good health. The CDR3 reads CASSLTGTYEQYF. The bases read TGTGCCAGCAGCTTGACAGGTACCTACGAGCAGTACTTC. The reference TRBV5-4 and TRBJ2-7 proteins fill in what lies around the CDR3, so the full variable domain reads ETGVTQSPTHLIKTRGQQVTLRCSSQSGHNTVSWYQQALGQGPQFIFQYYREEENGRGNFPPRFSGLQFPNYSSELNVNALELDDSALYLCASSLTGTYEQYFGPGTRLTVT.